The rows below give T cell receptor beta chains drawn from one sample of a study of blood T cell repertoires in COVID-19. TCRdb keeps only in-frame clones here, not all; method: immunoSEQ multiplex PCR. The sample includes 170,000 or so clones, about 86% seen only once; the top ten take around 13%. The sample taken for sequencing was peripheral blood. The receptors originated from a woman in her 70s with COVID-19, enrolled during active disease. CDR3s leave out the opening cysteine and the closing phenylalanine or tryptophan.

j_call: TRBJ2-1; v_call: TRBV6-1; cdr3_aa: ASSESAGSHNEQF
j_call: TRBJ2-7; v_call: TRBV24-1; cdr3_aa: ATTTAGTRVDEQY
j_call: TRBJ1-5; v_call: TRBV9; cdr3_aa: ASSGTGFNQPQH
j_call: TRBJ1-5; v_call: TRBV30; cdr3_aa: AWSGGGSSNQPQH
j_call: TRBJ2-7; v_call: TRBV6-5; cdr3_aa: ASIVQGHHYEQY
j_call: TRBJ2-7; v_call: TRBV20-1; cdr3_aa: SASHPGQIYEQY
j_call: TRBJ1-4; v_call: TRBV5-6; cdr3_aa: ASSPGQGGEKLF
j_call: TRBJ1-5; v_call: TRBV7-2; cdr3_aa: ASTEWGGEKPQH
j_call: TRBJ1-5; v_call: TRBV27; cdr3_aa: ASSFKDSLDWPQH
j_call: TRBJ2-1; v_call: TRBV2; cdr3_aa: AGDRGQLAGGDEQF
j_call: TRBJ2-3; v_call: TRBV9; cdr3_aa: ASSVLSSTDTQY
j_call: TRBJ2-7; v_call: TRBV3-1/TRBV3-2; cdr3_aa: ASSKTGGDYEQY
j_call: TRBJ2-1; v_call: TRBV7-8; cdr3_aa: ASSLSGQSYNEQF
j_call: TRBJ2-2; v_call: TRBV24-1; cdr3_aa: ATSDSRTSGRPRELF
j_call: TRBJ2-7; v_call: TRBV24-1; cdr3_aa: ATSPWGGYEQY
j_call: TRBJ1-6; v_call: TRBV5-6; cdr3_aa: ASSGDRGRNSPLH